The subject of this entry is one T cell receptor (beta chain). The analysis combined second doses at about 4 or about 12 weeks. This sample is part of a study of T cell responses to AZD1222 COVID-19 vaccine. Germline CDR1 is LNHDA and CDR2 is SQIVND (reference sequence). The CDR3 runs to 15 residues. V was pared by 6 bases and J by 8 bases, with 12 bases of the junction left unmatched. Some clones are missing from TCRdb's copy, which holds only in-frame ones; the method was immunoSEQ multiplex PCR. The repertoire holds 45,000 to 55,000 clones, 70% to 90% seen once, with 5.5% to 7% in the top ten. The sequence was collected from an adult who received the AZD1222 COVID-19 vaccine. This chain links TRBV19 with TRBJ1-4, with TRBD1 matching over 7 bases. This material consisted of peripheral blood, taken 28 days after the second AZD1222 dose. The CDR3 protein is CASSRMQGVWEKLFF. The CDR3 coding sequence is TGTGCCAGTAGCCGCATGCAGGGGGTGTGGGAAAAACTGTTTTTT.